This TCR beta chain was identified in a study of blood T cells in healthy people across ages (dated by TCRdb to the mid-2010s). Study-level background: In model experiments, template switching captured roughly one uniquely barcoded TCR beta cDNA molecule for every two T cells. Two additional independent replicas of 1 million unique cDNA reads from the same blood draw were analyzed for two donors (one aged 18 to 30 and one aged 80 or older). Using deep sequencing normalized with unique cDNA molecular identifiers, the study measured how TCR beta repertoire diversity changes with age. Four age groups were formed from the donors: young (average 16 years), middle-aged (less than 40), aged (approximately 60) and long-lived (around 82). To avoid experimental bias, donors of different ages were distributed randomly across sequencing lanes. Beyond this particular receptor, the publication reports: As age increased, observed TCR beta diversity per million T cells dropped in a roughly linear way, and a significant reduction was already evident by age 40. Compared with the aged group, more naive CD4+ T cells, fewer expanded clones and increased TCR diversity were shown by the long-lived group, suggesting age selection. Observed TCR beta diversity correlated strongly with the percentage of naive T cells measured by flow cytometry. Conclusive comparison of naive and antigen-experienced compartments was prevented by the profiling of bulk unsorted PBMCs. Estimates of total diversity based on one million sequenced T cells were considered lower bounds and underestimates. Donor CMV infection status was unknown, potentially confounding age-related changes in expanded clonotypes.

From cysteine to phenylalanine, the CDR3 is 13 amino acids long. Only the CDR3 DNA stays, 39 bases, in frame from base 1. Cut back by 6 bases and 10 bases, the V and J ends lie 13 bases apart. For CDR1 and CDR2, the germline V gene lists MGHDK and SYGVNS. The donors were roughly 39 Caucasian individuals from Russia, aged roughly 6 to 100 years, who were systemically healthy. Ten milliliters of peripheral blood were drawn from each donor into EDTA-treated Vacutainer tubes. Ficoll-Paque density-gradient centrifugation was used to isolate PBMCs, with at least 7 million obtained per sample. Trizol reagent was used to extract total RNA from the PBMCs, yielding at least 5 micrograms per sample. The percentages of naive CD45RAhigh/CD27high T cells were determined by flow cytometry on a PBMC aliquot from every donor. The library was prepared using 5' RACE. The run used an Illumina HiSeq 2500. A second roughly 6 to 12 cycle PCR used a sample-barcoded 5' primer and a J-beta primer mix. Each TCR beta cDNA molecule received a unique molecular identifier from a template-switch 5' adaptor carrying 12 random nucleotides. Each sample yielded at least 2.5 million CDR3-containing paired-end reads. First-strand cDNA synthesis was performed from all RNA using the Mint cDNA synthesis kit, with priming by a TRBC-specific oligonucleotide. All cDNA was treated with uracil-DNA glycosylase and then went through a first 18-cycle PCR with the universal primers M1SS and BC2_uni_R. The study's processing was this. For normalization, 1 million high-quality reads were randomly selected from each sample, with every read carrying a distinct molecular identifier. Instead of being binned into consensus sequences, reads that shared molecular identifiers were thrown out. CDR3 identification, clonotype clustering and error correction used MiTCR with a Q25 quality threshold and the strictest error-elimination algorithm. A nonparametric unseen species model with Euler transformation was used to estimate lower-bound total TCR beta diversity. TCRdb trimmed the raw reads at Q25, called clones with MiXCR and kept productive beta chains. All rows with the same CDR3 protein become a single entry with the most common DNA and genes. These V and J calls derive from TCRdb rather than the authors' analysis. This sample has about 750,000 distinct CDR3 sequences in its table, and roughly 50% of those were observed once. The ten most abundant clones make up roughly 37% of the sample.

This clonotype was seen more than once but under ten times. Which antigen it targets is not known. The sample holds no much larger clone one base away, and base qualities are not on file. Material: blood. This sequence uses TRBV25-1 and TRBJ1-6; the D gene remains uncertain. The sequence was obtained from a man older than 75 in good health. This receptor carries the CDR3 CASSDRSLSPLHF. The base sequence is TGTGCCAGCAGCGACCGGAGCCTATCACCCCTCCACTTT.